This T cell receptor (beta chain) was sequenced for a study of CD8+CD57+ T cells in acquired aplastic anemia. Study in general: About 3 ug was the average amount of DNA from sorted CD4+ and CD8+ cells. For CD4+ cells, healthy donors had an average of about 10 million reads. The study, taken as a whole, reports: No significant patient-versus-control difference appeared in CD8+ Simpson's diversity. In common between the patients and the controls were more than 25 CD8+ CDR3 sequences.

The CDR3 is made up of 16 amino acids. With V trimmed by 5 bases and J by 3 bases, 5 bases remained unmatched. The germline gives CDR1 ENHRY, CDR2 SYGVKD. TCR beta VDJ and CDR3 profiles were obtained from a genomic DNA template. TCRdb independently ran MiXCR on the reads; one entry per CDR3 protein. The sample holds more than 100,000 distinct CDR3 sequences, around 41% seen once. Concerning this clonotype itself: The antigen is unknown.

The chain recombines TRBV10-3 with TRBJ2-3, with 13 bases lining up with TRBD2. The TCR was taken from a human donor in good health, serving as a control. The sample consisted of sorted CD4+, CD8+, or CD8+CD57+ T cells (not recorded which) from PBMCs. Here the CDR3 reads CAISRTSGGLTDTQYF. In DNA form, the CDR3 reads TGTGCCATCAGTCGGACTAGCGGGGGACTGACAGATACGCAGTATTTT.